This paragraph covers one T cell receptor (beta chain) sequence. What it recognizes is unknown. This sample was included in a study of cytomegalovirus exposure and HLA in healthy donors. Overall study results and limits: The authors listed 164 TCR beta chains as cytomegalovirus-associated. Reported results showed that the classifier diagnosed cytomegalovirus status with high specificity and sensitivity.

Assay: immunoSEQ multiplex PCR; the TCRdb copy retains only in-frame clones and omits some. This sample yields 150,000 to 200,000 clones, of which about 90% are seen a single time; about a tenth belongs to the top ten. The germline gives CDR1 SNHLY, CDR2 FYNNEI. V dropped 7 bases and J dropped 3 bases, with 11 bases sitting between them. The CDR3 spans 13 residues. The clonotype was recovered from a woman aged 18-35 years in good health and CMV-seropositive. Sequenced input: PBMCs. J is TRBJ2-3 and V is TRBV2; possible D gene TRBD1, 5 bases. This chain's CDR3 is CASNDRRTDTQYF. The CDR3 DNA sequence: TGTGCCAGCAACGACAGACGTACAGATACGCAGTATTTT.